Here is one TCR beta chain with its context. Trimming cost V 1 base and J 6 bases, with 12 bases left between them. CDR3 length: 13 residues. CDR1 and CDR2 (germline): GTSNPN, SVGIG (reference sequence). The source of the sample is a study of blood T cell repertoires in COVID-19. Turning to the study itself: Acute-phase and convalescent COVID-19 samples originated in the United States, Italy and Spain.

The repertoire was sequenced with immunoSEQ multiplex PCR; TCRdb's copy has only in-frame clones and lacks some. The sample carries fewer than 200,000 clones, 76% recorded once. The sequence was collected from an elderly woman with acute or convalescent COVID-19. The chain has TRBV30 and TRBJ1-2; D not certain. Material for sequencing was peripheral blood. The CDR3 coding sequence is TGTGCCTGGAGTGGTGGGCAGTTGAATGGCTACACCTTC. This encodes CAWSGGQLNGYTF. Full variable domain (remainder filled in from reference TRBV30 and TRBJ1-2): SQTIHQWPATLVQPVGSPLSLECTVEGTSNPNLYWYRQAAGRGLQLLFYSVGIGQISSEVPQNLSASRPQDRQFILSSKKLLLSDSGFYLCAWSGGQLNGYTFGSGTRLTVV.